This TCR beta chain was sequenced during a study of T-cell reconstitution after alpha-beta-depleted transplantation in children. Preparation of the TCRbeta library was carried out with unique molecular identifiers. MiXCR, run by TCRdb on the PCR reads, gives a single entry per CDR3 protein. The sample holds some 400,000 distinct CDR3 sequences, about a fifth seen once. There are many counts of this clonotype. The length of the CDR3 is 15 residues. This material consisted of PBMCs from the stem cell graft donor, taken from the stem cell graft. The receptor's source is a human donor who donated a stem cell graft to a child with acute myeloid leukemia. The gene calls are TRBV1 and TRBJ2-7. TRBV1 is classified as a pseudogene. CDR3 bases: TGCACCAGCAGCCAAGCCGGCGGGAGCTCCTACGAGCAGTACTTC. It yields the protein CTSSQAGGSSYEQYF.